The 21 T cell receptor beta chains below were found in one sample sequenced in a study of blood T cells in healthy people across ages. Together with a sample-barcoded 5' primer, a J-beta primer mix was included in a second PCR lasting roughly 6 to 12 cycles. MiXCR, run by TCRdb on the 5' RACE reads, gives a single entry per CDR3 protein. The sample records some 860,000 distinct CDR3 sequences, about 56% being singletons. Sequencing was performed on blood. These TCRs come from a man aged 40-55 years in good health.

This chain uses TRBV6-2 or TRBV6-3 with TRBJ2-1, with no clear D. The J call may be wrong; the DNA end is better matched by TRBJ2-7. The germline gives CDR1 MNHEY, CDR2 SVGEGT. This CDR3 region has 16 residues. CDR3: CASSYSLLLSYNEQYF. The CDR3 bases are TGTGCCAGCAGTTACTCCTTACTGCTATCCTACAATGAGCAGTACTTC.

This clonotype was seen only a few times. The gene calls are TRBV4-3 and TRBJ1-2, with TRBD1 matching over 7 bases. Trimming took 4 bases from V and 11 from J; bases not matched to a gene: 19. The length of the CDR3 is 16 residues. CDR1 and CDR2 (germline): LGHNA, YSLEER. CDR3 in DNA: TGCGCCAGCAGCCCAGTCACTAAGGACAGGAGGGGAGGTTACACCTTC. This gives the protein CASSPVTKDRRGGYTF.

The chain has TRBV2 and TRBJ1-5, with D uncertain. CDR1 and CDR2 from the germline V gene are SNHLY and FYNNEI. This CDR3 has 15 amino acids. V lost 3 bases, J lost 0 bases, and 9 bases lay in between. The DNA of the CDR3 is TGTGCCAGCAGTGATGAGTCCATTAGCAATCAGCCCCAGCATTTT. Encoded protein: CASSDESISNQPQHF.

In regard to this clonotype: Compared with germline, one end of the junction differs, possibly owing to a read error. The chain has TRBV7-7 and TRBJ2-2; D uncertain. The germline gives CDR1 SSHAT, CDR2 FNYEAQ (reference sequence). This CDR3 is built from 13 residues. In DNA, the CDR3 is TGTGCTAGCAGCCAAATTGACACCGGGGAGCTGTTTTTT. It is translated as CASSQIDTGELFF. The full variable domain, in which reference TRBV7-7 and TRBJ2-2 provide the parts outside the CDR3, is GAGVSQSPRYKVTKRGQDVTLRCDPISSHATLYWYQQALGQGPEFLTYFNYEAQPDKSGLPSDRFSAERPEGSISTLTIQRTEQRDSAMYRCASSQIDTGELFFGEGSRLTVL.

This clonotype has only a few counts. The rearrangement joins TRBV7-2 to TRBJ1-1; no reliable D call. The CDR3 is 14 residues long. V was cut by 5 bases and J by 0 bases, with 10 bases left in between. The germline CDR1 and CDR2 sequences are SGHTA and FQGNSA. CDR3 in amino acids: CASSTNLMNTEAFF. DNA for the CDR3: TGTGCCAGCAGCACCAATCTTATGAACACTGAAGCTTTCTTT.

The V call is TRBV6-2 or TRBV6-3, the J call TRBJ1-2; 9 positions agree with TRBD1. Unmatched junction bases numbered 7, after V lost 6 bases and J lost 5 bases. CDR3 size: 14 residues. Germline V CDR1 and CDR2: MNHEY, SVGEGT. The CDR3 sequence: CASRDPTGGYGYTF. In nucleotides, the CDR3 is TGTGCCAGCAGAGACCCGACAGGGGGATATGGCTACACCTTC.

This chain connects TRBV6-2 or TRBV6-3 to TRBJ2-3, with unresolved D. CDR1 MNHEY and CDR2 SVGEGT come from the germline V gene. The CDR3 runs 15 residues. Trimming stripped 4 bases from V and 2 bases from J, with 13 bases between. CDR3 protein: CASSWTPTPTDTQYF. The DNA for the CDR3 is TGTGCCAGCAGTTGGACCCCGACGCCCACAGATACGCAGTATTTT.

The chain uses TRBV5-1 and TRBJ2-3; D is ambiguous. Germline CDR1 reads SGHRS; CDR2 reads YFSETQ. This CDR3 is built from 17 residues. The V gene lost 0 bases and the J gene lost 8 bases, with 22 bases spanning the gap. In DNA, the CDR3 is TGCGCCAGCAGCTTGGTAGATCCTAGTACGACATTGGGTACGCAGTATTTT. Translated: CASSLVDPSTTLGTQYF.

V gene TRBV6-2 or TRBV6-3 combines with J gene TRBJ1-6; 10 positions agree with TRBD1. Germline assignment: CDR1 MNHEY and CDR2 SVGEGT. V was pared by 6 bases and J by 10 bases, with 9 bases of the junction left unmatched. There are 15 residues in the CDR3. The CDR3 here is CASRNTGTGDSPLHF. CDR3 nucleotides: TGTGCCAGCAGGAATACCGGGACAGGGGACTCACCCCTCCACTTT.

A single count supports this clonotype. Here the CDR3 reads CASSPPYLEGRQPQHF. The CDR3 DNA is TGTGCCAGCAGTCCCCCTTATTTGGAGGGAAGACAGCCCCAGCATTTT. The chain recombines TRBV28 with TRBJ1-5; D is uncertain. Between the trimmed V and J ends, which lost 5 bases and 7 bases, there was a span of 21 bases. Germline values: CDR1 MDHEN, CDR2 SYDVKM. The CDR3 has 16 amino acids.

The chain is built from TRBV27 and TRBJ2-1; the match to TRBD2 covers 14 bases. V shed 2 bases and J 1 base; nucleotides not matched to a gene: 4. This CDR3 comprises 18 residues. From germline, CDR1 is MNHEY and CDR2 SMNVEV (reference sequence). DNA of the CDR3: TGTGCCAGCAGTTTAAGGACTAGCGGGAGGACATCCTACAATGAGCAGTTCTTC. This translates into CASSLRTSGRTSYNEQFF.

J is TRBJ2-3 and V is TRBV7-8; D remains unclear. Germline V gene sequence: CDR1 SGHVS, CDR2 FQNEAQ. The V end was cut by 5 bases, the J end by 0 bases, with 15 bases between. The CDR3 consists of 16 residues. DNA of the CDR3: TGTGCCAGCAGCCATTTAGGGTTAACTAGCACAGATACGCAGTATTTT. It codes for CASSHLGLTSTDTQYF.

This clonotype was observed a handful of times. This chain links TRBV6-5 with TRBJ2-7; 8 bases map to TRBD1. Germline loops: CDR1 MNHEY, CDR2 SVGAGI. CDR3 length: 15 residues. The V segment lost 6 bases and the J segment 1 base; nucleotides outside the gene matches: 8. The CDR3 nucleotides are TGTGCCAGCAGCCTGACAGGGGCCACTTCCTACGAGCAGTACTTC. Protein product: CASSLTGATSYEQYF.

The table lists this clonotype with a few counts. The chain uses TRBV28 and TRBJ1-2, with D unresolved. V was shortened by 1 base and J by 7 bases, with 10 bases between the two germline ends. The V gene's germline CDR1 is MDHEN and CDR2 SYDVKM. The CDR3 sequence is 13 residues long. The CDR3 loop reads CASSLSDAPGYTF. Here the CDR3 DNA reads TGTGCCAGCAGTTTATCCGACGCTCCTGGCTACACCTTC.

V gene TRBV7-9 combines with J gene TRBJ2-3; D unclear. The CDR3 covers 15 residues. Per germline, CDR1 SEHNR and CDR2 FQNEAQ (reference sequence). Trimming left V 2 bases short and J 4 bases short, with 13 bases between. As DNA, the CDR3 is TGTGCCAGCAGCTTAATACCTAGTCGGGCAGATACGCAGTATTTT. It is translated as CASSLIPSRADTQYF.

The J gene is TRBJ1-2, the V gene TRBV7-2; TRBD1 is a possible D gene (6 bases). CDR3 length: 15 amino acids. The germline V gene encodes CDR1 SGHTA and CDR2 FQGNSA. V lost 5 bases to trimming and J lost 1 base, with 14 bases between them. CDR3 loop: CASSIRQAGNYGYTF. In DNA form, the CDR3 reads TGTGCCAGCAGCATACGACAGGCCGGTAACTATGGCTACACCTTC.

The chain links TRBV7-2 to TRBJ2-7; 8 nucleotides agree with TRBD2. The DNA end favors TRBJ2-5, so the J call may be wrong. Germline V gene sequence: CDR1 SGHTA, CDR2 FQGNSA. The CDR3 is 15 residues long. CDR3 residues: CASSKPRTGGETQYF. CDR3 nucleotides: TGTGCCAGCAGCAAGCCGCGGACGGGGGGGGAGACCCAGTACTTC.

The chain links TRBV24-1 to TRBJ2-7; TRBD2 agrees at 8 bases. The germline V gene encodes CDR1 KGHDR and CDR2 SFDVKD. The CDR3 spans 14 residues. After removal of 3 bases from V and 6 bases from J, the junction contained 6 bases not matched to a gene. The CDR3, as DNA: TGTGCCACCAGTGATAACACAGCGGGAGCCGAGCAGTACTTC. It codes for CATSDNTAGAEQYF.

In its sample, this clonotype was seen a few times. CDR3 region: CASSLSRYRAYEQYF. The CDR3 coding sequence is TGTGCCAGCAGTTTATCCCGATACAGGGCCTACGAGCAGTACTTC. This chain joins TRBV27 and TRBJ2-7; a possible D gene is TRBD1 (6 bases). The CDR3 is 15 residues long. With 0 bases removed from V and 2 bases from J, the gap between germline ends came to 11 bases. Germline V CDR1 and CDR2: MNHEY, SMNVEV (reference sequence).

The chain joins TRBV7-9 to TRBJ2-4; TRBD1 agrees at 11 bases. Trimming cost V 5 bases and J 1 base; bases outside gene matches: 10. The germline CDR1 and CDR2 sequences are SEHNR and FQNEAQ (reference sequence). This CDR3 is built from 18 residues. As DNA, the CDR3 is TGTGCCAGCAGCGGATGGACAGGGGGCCGGGCGGCCAAAAACATTCAGTACTTC. This sequence encodes CASSGWTGGRAAKNIQYF.

This clonotype was found a few times. CDR3 protein: CASSEYGYEQYF. The CDR3 DNA follows: TGTGCCAGCAGTGAGTACGGCTACGAGCAGTACTTC. This chain joins TRBV2 and TRBJ2-7; D unclear. This CDR3 is built from 12 residues. Germline V gene lookup returns CDR1 SNHLY and CDR2 FYNNEI. Deletions cut 3 bases from V and 3 bases from J, with 6 bases between.